This TCR beta chain is from a study of vaccination and CD4 T cells after COVID-19. Treatment here: roughly nine-day PBMC culture with coronavirus spike peptide pools or control peptides (ViraFEST assay). The Oncomine TCR Beta short-read assay was applied to DNA of cultured CD4+ T cells. TCRdb reprocessed the PCR reads via MiXCR and lists one record per CDR3 protein. The data contain about 21,000 distinct CDR3 sequences, around 70% of them singletons. With regard to this clonotype: What it recognizes is unknown.

Sequenced input: CD4+ T cells from blood, cultured in vitro. The sequence was obtained from a human donor who had recovered from COVID-19.

The CDR3 DNA is TGTGCCATCAGTGAGTCGGCAGGGGGCTTGGGCAATTCACCCCTCCACTTT. Its translation is CAISESAGGLGNSPLHF. This sequence joins TRBV10-3 and TRBJ1-6; 8 bases are a match to TRBD1. The trim removed 0 bases at V and 7 bases at J, leaving 8 bases unmatched. Germline V gives CDR1 ENHRY, CDR2 SYGVKD. This CDR3 spans 17 amino acids.